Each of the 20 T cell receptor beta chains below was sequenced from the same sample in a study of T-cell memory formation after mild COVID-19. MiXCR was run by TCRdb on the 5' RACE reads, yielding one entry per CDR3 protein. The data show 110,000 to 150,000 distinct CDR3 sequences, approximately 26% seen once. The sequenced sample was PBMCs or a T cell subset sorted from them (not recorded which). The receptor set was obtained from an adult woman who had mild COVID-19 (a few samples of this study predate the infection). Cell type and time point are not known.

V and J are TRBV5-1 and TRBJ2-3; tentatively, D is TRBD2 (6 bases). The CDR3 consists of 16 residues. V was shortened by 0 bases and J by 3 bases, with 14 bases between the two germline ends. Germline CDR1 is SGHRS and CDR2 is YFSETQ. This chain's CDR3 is CASSLDDRGGTDTQYF. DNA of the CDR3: TGCGCCAGCAGCTTGGATGACCGGGGAGGTACAGATACGCAGTATTTT.

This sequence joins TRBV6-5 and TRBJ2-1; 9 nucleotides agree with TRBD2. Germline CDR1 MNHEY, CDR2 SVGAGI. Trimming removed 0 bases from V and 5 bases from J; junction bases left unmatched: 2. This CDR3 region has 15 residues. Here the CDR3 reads CASSYSASGDNEQFF. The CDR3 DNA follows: TGTGCCAGCAGTTACTCGGCTAGCGGGGACAATGAGCAGTTCTTC.

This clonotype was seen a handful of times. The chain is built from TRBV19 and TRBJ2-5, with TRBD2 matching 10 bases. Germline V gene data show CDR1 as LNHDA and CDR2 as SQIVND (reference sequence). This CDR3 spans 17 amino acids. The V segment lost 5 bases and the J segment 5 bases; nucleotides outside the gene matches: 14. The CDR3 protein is CASSPIFLAGEEETQYF. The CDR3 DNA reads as TGTGCCAGTAGTCCCATCTTTCTAGCGGGAGAGGAGGAGACCCAGTACTTC.

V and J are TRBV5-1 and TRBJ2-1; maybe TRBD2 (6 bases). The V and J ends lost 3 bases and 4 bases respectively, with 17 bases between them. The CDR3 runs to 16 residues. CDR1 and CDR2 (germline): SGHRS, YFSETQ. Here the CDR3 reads CASSSRLGGIYNEQFF. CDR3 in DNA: TGCGCCAGCAGCTCCAGGCTGGGGGGAATATACAATGAGCAGTTCTTC.

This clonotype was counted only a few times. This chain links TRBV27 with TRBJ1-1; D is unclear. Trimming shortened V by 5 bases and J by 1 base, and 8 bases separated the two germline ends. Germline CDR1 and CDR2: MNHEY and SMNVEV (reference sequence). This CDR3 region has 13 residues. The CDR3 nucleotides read TGTGCCAGCAGTCTCCTCGGGAACACTGAAGCTTTCTTT. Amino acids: CASSLLGNTEAFF.

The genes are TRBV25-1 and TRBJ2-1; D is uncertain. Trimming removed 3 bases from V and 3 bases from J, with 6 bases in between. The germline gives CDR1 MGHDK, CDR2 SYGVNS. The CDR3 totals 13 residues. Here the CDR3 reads CASSDWDYNEQFF. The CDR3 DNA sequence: TGTGCCAGCAGTGATTGGGACTACAATGAGCAGTTCTTC.

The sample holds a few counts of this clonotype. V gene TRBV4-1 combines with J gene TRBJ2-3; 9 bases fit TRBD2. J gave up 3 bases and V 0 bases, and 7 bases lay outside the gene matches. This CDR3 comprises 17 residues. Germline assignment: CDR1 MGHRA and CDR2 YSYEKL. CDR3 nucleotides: TGCGCCAGCAGCCAAGACGATCAGCGGGGGGCGACAGATACGCAGTATTTT. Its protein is CASSQDDQRGATDTQYF.

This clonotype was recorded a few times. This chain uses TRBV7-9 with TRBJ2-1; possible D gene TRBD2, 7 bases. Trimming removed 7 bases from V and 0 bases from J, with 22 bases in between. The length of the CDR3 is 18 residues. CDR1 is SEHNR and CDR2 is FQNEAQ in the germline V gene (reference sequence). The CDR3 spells CASTLPGTGGLSYNEQFF. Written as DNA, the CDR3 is TGTGCCAGCACCCTCCCGGGCACCGGGGGGCTCTCCTACAATGAGCAGTTCTTC.

CDR3 sequence: CASSLVSGRGNEQFF. The CDR3 DNA reads TGTGCCAGCAGCTTGGTTAGCGGGAGAGGGAATGAGCAGTTCTTC. This chain links TRBV11-2 with TRBJ2-1, with 9 bases lining up with TRBD2. J gave up 7 bases and V 3 bases, and 7 bases lay outside the gene matches. Germline CDR1 SGHAT, CDR2 FQNNGV. The CDR3 runs 15 residues.

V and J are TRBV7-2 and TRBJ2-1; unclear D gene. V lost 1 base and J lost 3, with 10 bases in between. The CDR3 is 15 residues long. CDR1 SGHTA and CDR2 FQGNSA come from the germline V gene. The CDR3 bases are TGTGCCAGCAGCTTAGTACGGGCTAACTACAATGAGCAGTTCTTC. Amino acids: CASSLVRANYNEQFF.

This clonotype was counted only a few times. The CDR3 protein is CASSRNEQFF. CDR3 coding DNA: TGTGCCAGCAGCCGCAATGAGCAGTTCTTC. The gene calls are TRBV11-2 and TRBJ2-1; D is unclear. This CDR3 is 10 amino acids long. Deletions cut 5 bases from V and 6 bases from J, with 2 bases between. Germline-derived CDR1 and CDR2 are SGHAT and FQNNGV.

CDR3 in DNA: TGTGCCAGCAATTTAAGTGGTGGACAGACCTACGAGCAGTACTTC. Encoded protein: CASNLSGGQTYEQYF. The V and J genes are TRBV6-1 and TRBJ2-7, with TRBD1 as a possible D gene (6 bases). Germline values: CDR1 MNHNS, CDR2 SASEGT. This CDR3 is built from 15 residues. With 7 bases removed from V and 2 bases from J, the gap between germline ends came to 18 bases.

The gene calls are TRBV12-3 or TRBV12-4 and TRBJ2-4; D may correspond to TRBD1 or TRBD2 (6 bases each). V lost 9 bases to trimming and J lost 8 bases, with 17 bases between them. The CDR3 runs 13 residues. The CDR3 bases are TGTGCCAGTGGAAGGGGGGAGTGGGACATTCAGTACTTC. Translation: CASGRGEWDIQYF.

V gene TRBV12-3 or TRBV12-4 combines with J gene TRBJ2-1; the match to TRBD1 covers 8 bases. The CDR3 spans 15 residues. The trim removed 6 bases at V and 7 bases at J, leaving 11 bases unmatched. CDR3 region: CASSLLMTGENEQFF. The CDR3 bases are TGTGCCAGCAGCCTCCTTATGACAGGGGAGAATGAGCAGTTCTTC.

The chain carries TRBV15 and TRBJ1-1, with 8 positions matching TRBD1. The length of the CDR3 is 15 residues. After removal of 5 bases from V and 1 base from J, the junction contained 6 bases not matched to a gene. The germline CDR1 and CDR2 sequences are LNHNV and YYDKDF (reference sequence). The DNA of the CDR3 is TGTGCCACCAGCCTACGGACAGGGAGGAACACTGAAGCTTTCTTT. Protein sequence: CATSLRTGRNTEAFF.

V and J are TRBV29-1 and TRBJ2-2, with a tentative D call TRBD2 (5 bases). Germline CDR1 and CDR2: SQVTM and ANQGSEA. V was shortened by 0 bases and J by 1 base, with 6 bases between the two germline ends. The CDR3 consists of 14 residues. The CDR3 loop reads CSVEDGLNTGELFF. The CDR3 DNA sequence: TGCAGCGTTGAAGACGGACTGAACACCGGGGAGCTGTTTTTT.

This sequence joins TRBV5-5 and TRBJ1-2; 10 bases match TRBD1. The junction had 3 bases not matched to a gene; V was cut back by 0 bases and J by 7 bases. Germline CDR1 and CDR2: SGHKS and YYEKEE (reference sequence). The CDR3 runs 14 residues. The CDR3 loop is CASSLGQGAGGYTF. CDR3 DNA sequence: TGTGCCAGCAGCTTGGGACAGGGGGCGGGTGGCTACACCTTC.

In DNA form, the CDR3 reads TGTGCCAGCAGCGGTAGCGGCTCCTACGAGCAGTACTTC. This sequence encodes CASSGSGSYEQYF. The chain combines TRBV9 with TRBJ2-7, with TRBD2 as a possible D gene (6 bases). Trimming left V 3 bases short and J 0 bases short, with 7 bases between. Germline CDR1 and CDR2: SGDLS and YYNGEE. The CDR3 is 13 residues long. Based on the CDR3 plus reference TRBV9 and TRBJ2-7, the full variable domain is DSGVTQTPKHLITATGQRVTLRCSPRSGDLSVYWYQQSLDQGLQFLIQYYNGEERAKGNILERFSAQQFPDLHSELNLSSLELGDSALYFCASSGSGSYEQYFGPGTRLTVT.

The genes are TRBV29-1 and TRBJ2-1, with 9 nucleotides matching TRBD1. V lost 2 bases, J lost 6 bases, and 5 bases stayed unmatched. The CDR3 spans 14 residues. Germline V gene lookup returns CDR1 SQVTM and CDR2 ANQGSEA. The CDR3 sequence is CSVEIKTGGNEQFF. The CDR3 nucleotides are TGCAGCGTTGAAATTAAGACAGGGGGCAATGAGCAGTTCTTC.

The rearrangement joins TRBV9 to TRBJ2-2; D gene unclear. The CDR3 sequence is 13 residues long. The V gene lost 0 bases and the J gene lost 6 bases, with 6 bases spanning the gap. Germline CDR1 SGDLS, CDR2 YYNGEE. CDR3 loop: CASSVEGAGELFF. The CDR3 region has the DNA TGTGCCAGCAGCGTAGAGGGTGCCGGGGAGCTGTTTTTT. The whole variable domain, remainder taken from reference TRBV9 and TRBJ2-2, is DSGVTQTPKHLITATGQRVTLRCSPRSGDLSVYWYQQSLDQGLQFLIQYYNGEERAKGNILERFSAQQFPDLHSELNLSSLELGDSALYFCASSVEGAGELFFGEGSRLTVL.